This T cell receptor beta chain was documented in a study of T cells after yellow fever vaccination. TCRdb recomputed calls from the 5' RACE reads with MiXCR, one row per CDR3 protein. Here the sample spans some 160,000 distinct CDR3 sequences, 6% to 7.5% being singletons. Germline CDR1 reads LGHNA; CDR2 reads YSLEER. Trimming removed 0 bases from V and 9 bases from J, with 12 bases in between. The CDR3 contains 15 residues. This clonotype came up a few times. The sample was CD4+ T cells sorted from PBMCs, taken 4 to 5 days after the first yellow fever vaccination. The sequence was collected from a man between 18 and 35 years old who received the YFV17D yellow fever vaccine. The chain couples TRBV4-3 to TRBJ1-6; D uncertain. CDR3 in DNA: TGCGCCAGCAGCCAAGAAGTAGGGAATTTTTCACCCCTCCACTTT. Residues: CASSQEVGNFSPLHF.